The 30 T cell receptor beta chains below were found in one sample sequenced in a study of shared clonotypes between healthy human individuals. Clones were sequenced by immunoSEQ multiplex PCR, and TCRdb holds only the in-frame ones, with some missing. The sample yields 2 million to 2.5 million clones, about 94% seen once. The source material was naive CD4+ T cells sorted from blood. Subset reported: CD45RA+ positively selected. The receptors originated from a man between 18 and 35 years old in good health.

Concerning this clone itself: The sample contains more than one DNA sequence encoding this CDR3. The chain has TRBV28 and TRBJ1-6, with 8 bases fitting TRBD1. The CDR3 runs to 14 residues. Germline V gene sequence: CDR1 MDHEN, CDR2 SYDVKM. Trimming removed 6 bases from V and 7 bases from J; junction bases left unmatched: 5. DNA of the CDR3: TGTGCCAGCAGCTCCGGACAGGGAAATTCACCCCTCCACTTT. Protein sequence: CASSSGQGNSPLHF. The whole variable domain, remainder taken from reference TRBV28 and TRBJ1-6, is DVKVTQSSRYLVKRTGEKVFLECVQDMDHENMFWYRQDPGLGLRLIYFSYDVKMKEKGDIPEGYSVSREKKERFSLILESASTNQTSMYLCASSSGQGNSPLHFGNGTRLTVT.

The V and J genes are TRBV29-1 and TRBJ1-2; D is ambiguous. This CDR3 spans 12 amino acids. V lost 4 bases and J 1 base, leaving 7 bases between the germline ends. Germline V CDR1 and CDR2: SQVTM, ANQGSEA. As DNA, the CDR3 is TGCAGCGTTGGGGATATTAACTATGGCTACACCTTC. This gives the protein CSVGDINYGYTF.

The genes are TRBV5-6 and TRBJ2-2; maybe TRBD1 (6 bases). This CDR3 spans 14 amino acids. V dropped 6 bases and J dropped 3 bases, with 12 bases sitting between them. CDR1 is SGHDT, CDR2 YYEEEE, per germline. The CDR3 loop is CASNKDSYTGELFF. CDR3 in DNA: TGTGCCAGCAACAAGGACAGTTACACCGGGGAGCTGTTTTTT.

The genes are TRBV9 and TRBJ2-3; no clear D gene. Germline CDR1 is SGDLS and CDR2 is YYNGEE. V was cut by 4 bases and J by 1 base, with 10 bases left in between. The CDR3 extends over 14 amino acids. The CDR3 region has the DNA TGTGCCAGCAGCCAGACGGCAGGCACAGATACGCAGTATTTT. This sequence encodes CASSQTAGTDTQYF.

The V call is TRBV7-9, the J call TRBJ2-7; D is possibly TRBD1 (5 bases). With 5 bases removed from V and 8 bases from J, the gap between germline ends came to 16 bases. This CDR3 is 13 amino acids long. CDR1 is SEHNR and CDR2 is FQNEAQ in the germline V gene (reference sequence). As DNA, the CDR3 is TGTGCCAGCAGCGTTGTTCGTGTGGACAAGCAGTACTTC. Its translation is CASSVVRVDKQYF.

The V gene is TRBV5-1, the J gene TRBJ2-2; D is uncertain. CDR1 SGHRS and CDR2 YFSETQ come from the germline V gene. There are 15 residues in the CDR3. Trimming took off 0 bases at V and 5 bases at J, with 11 bases between the two ends. The CDR3 here is CASSLVEMGTGELFF. The CDR3 DNA reads as TGCGCCAGCAGCTTGGTCGAAATGGGGACCGGGGAGCTGTTTTTT.

The J gene is TRBJ1-2, the V gene TRBV30; weak D call: TRBD1 (5 bases). Trimming took off 6 bases at V and 7 bases at J, with 12 bases between the two ends. CDR1 GTSNPN and CDR2 SVGIG come from the germline V gene (reference sequence). The CDR3 has 11 residues. In nucleotides, the CDR3 is TGTGCCTGTATGGCGGGGGGTGGCTACACCTTC. Translating it yields CACMAGGGYTF.

This chain connects TRBV7-2 to TRBJ2-3; 7 positions match TRBD2. V trimming: 7 bases; J trimming: 5 bases; junction bases outside the gene matches: 3. This CDR3 is built from 12 residues. Germline V gene sequence: CDR1 SGHTA, CDR2 FQGNSA. The chain's CDR3 is CASKIAGDTQYF. CDR3 in DNA: TGTGCCAGCAAGATAGCGGGAGATACGCAGTATTTT. The full variable domain, completed using reference TRBV7-2 and TRBJ2-3, is GAGVSQSPSNKVTEKGKDVELRCDPISGHTALYWYRQSLGQGLEFLIYFQGNSAPDKSGLPSDRFSAERTGGSVSTLTIQRTQQEDSAVYLCASKIAGDTQYFGPGTRLTVL.

The chain employs TRBV2 and TRBJ2-2, with D maybe TRBD1 (6 bases). Germline CDR1 and CDR2: SNHLY and FYNNEI. The CDR3 consists of 13 residues. Trimming took off 3 bases at V and 7 bases at J, with 9 bases between the two ends. This CDR3 is CASSDTGIGELFF. The CDR3 DNA reads as TGTGCCAGCAGTGATACAGGGATCGGGGAGCTGTTTTTT.

The chain is built from TRBV4-3 and TRBJ2-1; D not resolved. There are 15 residues in the CDR3. From germline, CDR1 is LGHNA and CDR2 YSLEER. The ends were cut back, 0 bases at V and 9 bases at J, with 15 bases in the middle. CDR3 loop: CASSQDVGIRTEQFF. CDR3 coding DNA: TGCGCCAGCAGCCAAGACGTGGGGATACGGACTGAGCAGTTCTTC.

This clone appeared a single time. This chain uses TRBV7-9 with TRBJ2-3, with D perhaps TRBD1 (6 bases). Germline V lookup: CDR1 SEHNR, CDR2 FQNEAQ (reference sequence). CDR3 length equals 15 residues. The germline V and J ends were trimmed by 6 bases and 0 bases, with 13 bases remaining between them. DNA for the CDR3: TGTGCCAGCAGGCCCCGGGACACCAGCACAGATACGCAGTATTTT. This sequence encodes CASRPRDTSTDTQYF.

The rearrangement joins TRBV7-2 to TRBJ1-1; unclear D gene. The germline V and J ends were trimmed by 5 bases and 3 bases, with 10 bases remaining between them. Per germline, CDR1 SGHTA and CDR2 FQGNSA. The CDR3 is 13 amino acids. CDR3 DNA sequence: TGTGCCAGCAGCCTCATTGAGGACACTGAAGCTTTCTTT. It translates to CASSLIEDTEAFF.

V usage is TRBV27 and J usage is TRBJ1-6; D uncertain. The germline gives CDR1 MNHEY, CDR2 SMNVEV (reference sequence). Trimming took 6 bases from V and 6 from J, leaving 12 bases between them. The CDR3 consists of 14 residues. The DNA of the CDR3 is TGTGCCAGCAGAAGGACGGAGATTAATTCACCCCTCCACTTT. Translated: CASRRTEINSPLHF.

V and J are TRBV5-1 and TRBJ1-3; D ambiguous. Germline values: CDR1 SGHRS, CDR2 YFSETQ. V dropped 4 bases and J dropped 0 bases, with 11 bases sitting between them. The CDR3 sequence is 15 residues long. CDR3 coding DNA: TGCGCCAGCAGCCCGGACTTGAGCTCTGGAAACACCATATATTTT. Amino acids: CASSPDLSSGNTIYF.

V gene TRBV18 combines with J gene TRBJ2-7; 8 nucleotides align to TRBD2. CDR1 and CDR2 from the germline V gene are KGHSH and LQKENI. With 2 bases clipped from V and 12 bases from J, the junction kept 12 bases outside the gene matches. The CDR3 loop spans 14 amino acids. The CDR3: CASSPLAGSYEGYF. CDR3 bases: TGTGCCAGCTCACCATTAGCGGGATCCTACGAGGGGTACTTC.

This chain joins TRBV5-4 and TRBJ2-7; D tentatively fits TRBD1 or TRBD2 (5 bases each). This CDR3 comprises 14 residues. Per the germline V gene, CDR1 is SGHNT and CDR2 is YYREEE (reference sequence). Trimming cost V 0 bases and J 2 bases, with 9 bases left between them. The CDR3 DNA reads as TGTGCCAGCAGCTTGGCCCGGGACCCCTACGAGCAGTACTTC. This gives the protein CASSLARDPYEQYF.

This clone was picked up one time. The CDR3 here is CSVVVLISTYQGGNIQYF. The CDR3 DNA is TGCAGCGTAGTAGTTCTGATATCCACTTACCAAGGGGGAAACATTCAGTACTTC. The gene calls are TRBV29-1 and TRBJ2-4, with D possibly TRBD1 on 6 matching bases. Trimming pared 6 bases from V and 6 bases from J, leaving 30 bases between. The CDR3 totals 18 residues. Germline CDR1 SQVTM, CDR2 ANQGSEA.

Concerning this clone: Different DNA sequences within this sample yield the same CDR3. J is TRBJ1-2 and V is TRBV2, with TRBD1 identical over 8 bases. This CDR3 region has 13 residues. V trimming: 6 bases; J trimming: 4 bases; junction bases outside the gene matches: 4. Germline-derived CDR1 and CDR2 are SNHLY and FYNNEI. CDR3 sequence: CASRGDRGYGYTF. CDR3 DNA: TGTGCCAGCAGAGGAGACAGGGGCTATGGCTACACCTTC.

The CDR3 nucleotides are TGTGCCAGCAGTAGGGGGCTGAGCACCGGGGAGCTGTTTTTT. It codes for CASSRGLSTGELFF. The chain recombines TRBV7-3 with TRBJ2-2, with 7 positions matching TRBD1. Per the germline V gene, CDR1 is SGHTA and CDR2 is FQGTGA. The length of the CDR3 is 14 residues. Trimming cost V 6 bases and J 4 bases; bases outside gene matches: 5.

The chain joins TRBV6-6 to TRBJ2-7, with no clear D. CDR1 MNHNY and CDR2 SVGAGI come from the germline V gene (reference sequence). Deletions cut 6 bases from V and 0 bases from J, with 9 bases between. The CDR3 contains 13 residues. The DNA for the CDR3 is TGTGCCAGCAGATCCTTCCCCTCCTACGAGCAGTACTTC. It specifies CASRSFPSYEQYF.

The rearrangement links TRBV5-6 to TRBJ2-4, with D unclear. The CDR3 has 15 residues. V was shortened by 0 bases and J by 1 base, with 8 bases between the two germline ends. The V gene's germline CDR1 is SGHDT and CDR2 YYEEEE. CDR3 amino acids: CASSLVRSAKNIQYF. In nucleotides, the CDR3 is TGTGCCAGCAGCTTGGTAAGGTCCGCCAAAAACATTCAGTACTTC.

The chain combines TRBV6-1 with TRBJ2-7; the match to TRBD2 covers 13 bases. Germline V gene sequence: CDR1 MNHNS, CDR2 SASEGT. V trimming: 7 bases; J trimming: 2 bases; junction bases outside the gene matches: 2. The CDR3 loop spans 14 amino acids. The CDR3 nucleotides read TGTGCCAGCAACGGACTAGCGGGGGCCTACGAGCAGTACTTC. The encoded protein is CASNGLAGAYEQYF.

The CDR3, as DNA: TGCAGCGTTTCAGCCCCGGACACCTCTAACTATGGCTACACCTTC. Protein product: CSVSAPDTSNYGYTF. The rearrangement links TRBV29-1 to TRBJ1-2, with D possibly TRBD1 on 5 matching bases. Germline-derived CDR1 and CDR2 are SQVTM and ANQGSEA. Trimming took 5 bases from V and 0 from J, leaving 16 bases between them. This CDR3 is 15 amino acids long.

This chain links TRBV7-3 with TRBJ1-2; the D gene is possibly TRBD1 (5 bases). CDR3 length: 13 amino acids. Germline CDR1 is SGHTA and CDR2 is FQGTGA. V lost 5 bases and J lost 5, with 12 bases in between. The CDR3 is CASSPGEGYGYTF. The CDR3 DNA reads as TGTGCCAGCAGCCCGGGGGAGGGGTATGGCTACACCTTC.

The chain's CDR3 is CAWRPNRGRNTGELFF. The CDR3 nucleotides are TGTGCCTGGAGACCCAACAGGGGGCGAAACACCGGGGAGCTGTTTTTT. The chain carries TRBV30 and TRBJ2-2; 9 nucleotides align to TRBD1. The V segment lost 3 bases and the J segment 2 bases; nucleotides outside the gene matches: 7. The CDR3 length is 16 residues. The germline gives CDR1 GTSNPN, CDR2 SVGIG (reference sequence).

The rearrangement uses TRBV6-1 and TRBJ1-5; the D is unclear. Per germline, CDR1 MNHNS and CDR2 SASEGT. CDR3 size: 12 residues. Trimming left V 9 bases short and J 0 bases short, with 6 bases between. The CDR3 DNA reads as TGTGCCAGTTGCCTTAGCAATCAGCCCCAGCATTTT. Residues: CASCLSNQPQHF.

The chain is built from TRBV9 and TRBJ1-3, with D unclear. V lost 4 bases and J lost 3, with 17 bases in between. Germline CDR1 reads SGDLS; CDR2 reads YYNGEE. CDR3 length equals 16 residues. CDR3 nucleotides: TGTGCCAGCAGCCCCCAGGTGGGGTTGGGTGGAAACACCATATATTTT. It codes for CASSPQVGLGGNTIYF.

This clone appeared a single time. The chain links TRBV6-1 to TRBJ2-7, with 12 bases aligning to TRBD2. Germline V gene data show CDR1 as MNHNS and CDR2 as SASEGT. The V and J ends lost 6 bases and 5 bases, in that order; junction bases with no gene match: 8. The CDR3 totals 15 residues. As DNA, the CDR3 is TGTGCCAGCAGGGTTAGACTAGCGGGAGTCCACGAGCAGTACTTC. Translated, it gives CASRVRLAGVHEQYF.

Turning to this clone: The same CDR3 arises from other DNA sequences in this sample as well. The rearrangement joins TRBV6-1 to TRBJ1-5; D remains ambiguous. Trimming pared 3 bases from V and 1 base from J, leaving 4 bases between. Looked up from germline, CDR1 is MNHNS and CDR2 is SASEGT. The CDR3 is made up of 13 amino acids. The DNA of the CDR3 is TGTGCCAGCAGTGACAGGAGCAATCAGCCCCAGCATTTT. It specifies CASSDRSNQPQHF.

With respect to this clone: At the DNA level, this CDR3 is encoded by other sequences in the same sample as well. V gene TRBV5-4 combines with J gene TRBJ1-5; weak D call: TRBD1 (5 bases). This CDR3 has 14 residues. The V end lost 0 bases, the J end lost 6 bases, and 10 bases lay between the germline ends. CDR1 is SGHNT, CDR2 YYREEE, per germline (reference sequence). CDR3 DNA: TGTGCCAGCAGCTTGGCCGGGGGTGGTCAGCCCCAGCATTTT. It translates to CASSLAGGGQPQHF.